The present entry profiles one T cell receptor beta chain with its context. The germline V gene encodes CDR1 SSHAT and CDR2 FNYEAQ (reference sequence). CDR3 length: 14 residues. V dropped 5 bases and J dropped 7; count of bases not matched to a gene: 5. Using immunoSEQ multiplex PCR, the repertoire was profiled, and TCRdb retains in-frame clones only, with some absent. The sample yields 50,000 to 65,000 clones, roughly 91% seen once. This sample is part of a study of technical replicates of blood from a handful of donors. The sample comprised PBMCs. The genes are TRBV7-7 and TRBJ2-1; 10 nucleotides match TRBD2. This TCR derives from a human donor in good health. Some clones in this sample may be carry-over from other donors' samples. The CDR3 loop is CASSPGTSVNEQFF. The DNA of the CDR3 is TGTGCCAGCAGCCCCGGGACTAGCGTAAATGAGCAGTTCTTC.